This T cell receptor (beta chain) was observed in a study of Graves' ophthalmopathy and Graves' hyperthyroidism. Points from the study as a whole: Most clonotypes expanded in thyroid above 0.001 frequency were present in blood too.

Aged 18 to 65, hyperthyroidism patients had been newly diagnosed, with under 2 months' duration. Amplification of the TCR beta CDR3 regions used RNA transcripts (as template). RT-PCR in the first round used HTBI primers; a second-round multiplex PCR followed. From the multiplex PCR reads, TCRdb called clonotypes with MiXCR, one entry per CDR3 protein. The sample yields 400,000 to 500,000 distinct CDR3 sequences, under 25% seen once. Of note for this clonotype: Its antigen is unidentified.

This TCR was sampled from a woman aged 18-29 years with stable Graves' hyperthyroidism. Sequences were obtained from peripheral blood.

Here the CDR3 reads CASSLRGRDYGYTF. Here the CDR3 DNA reads TGTGCCAGCAGTTTGAGGGGGCGCGACTATGGCTACACCTTC. The chain links TRBV2 to TRBJ1-2, with 7 bases matching TRBD1. CDR1 and CDR2 from the germline V gene are SNHLY and FYNNEI. V lost 5 bases, J lost 3 bases, and 6 bases stayed unmatched. This CDR3 comprises 14 residues.